A selection of T cell receptor beta chains follows, all from one sample in a study of identical twins. TCRdb redid the calling of the 5' RACE reads with MiXCR, one entry per CDR3 protein. The data contain some 730,000 distinct CDR3 sequences, 15% to 20% of them singletons. Separately, the same data were catalogued under a study of T cells expressing NK-cell markers.

Sequenced material: PBMCs. The receptors originated from a woman younger than 30 in good health. The CDR3 runs from the conserved cysteine through the conserved F or W. Each record gives: clone size, J gene, V gene, D gene, CDR3 DNA, CDR3 protein. The D gene is left open where the match is weak. Expanded clones are given a class, and other clones once, few, many or no size at all.

few TRBJ2-1 TRBV20-1 TRBD2 TGCAGTGCTTCCCAGACTAGCGGGAGCAATGAGCAGTTCTTC CSASQTSGSNEQFF
few TRBJ2-1 TRBV24-1 - TGTGCCACCAGTGAAGGTGGCCTAAGTGAGCAGTTCTTC CATSEGGLSEQFF
few TRBJ2-3 TRBV7-2 TRBD2 TGTGCCAGCAGCTTAGATGCGGCGGGGGAATTCTACCCGCAGTATTTT CASSLDAAGEFYPQYF
- TRBJ2-2 TRBV6-2/TRBV6-3 - TGTGCCAGCAGTTCCAGAGGAGGCAGGGCAGCCGGGGAGCTGTTTTTT CASSSRGGRAAGELFF
- TRBJ2-1 TRBV7-9 TRBD1 TGTGCCAGCAGCCCCGGGACAGGGGTCGATGAGCAGTTCTTC CASSPGTGVDEQFF
- TRBJ1-5 TRBV6-2/TRBV6-3 TRBD1 TGTGCCAGCAGTGCCCTAGACAGGGTGAAGCCCCAGCATTTT CASSALDRVKPQHF
many TRBJ2-5 TRBV20-1 - TGCAGTGCTAGGCGTCTTCCTAAAGAGACCCAGTACTTC CSARRLPKETQYF
- TRBJ1-2 TRBV7-9 - TGTACCAGCAGCTCGTACTTAAGTTCTGGCTACACCTTC CTSSSYLSSGYTF
- TRBJ2-1 TRBV4-3 - TGCGCCAGCAGCCAAGCCCTAGTTTACAATGAGCAGTTCTTC CASSQALVYNEQFF
- TRBJ2-3 TRBV7-8 - TGTGCCAGCAGCTTAGGCGTGGGTCTTGTGGGTACGCAGTATTTT CASSLGVGLVGTQYF
few TRBJ2-7 TRBV25-1 - TGTGCCAGCAGTGGGGGACAACGCGAGCAGTACTTC CASSGGQREQYF
- TRBJ1-2 TRBV20-1 - TGCAGTGCCGAAAGTCCCACTAACTATGGCTACACCTTC CSAESPTNYGYTF
- TRBJ1-1 TRBV7-2 - TGTGCCAGCAGCTCCCCTACAGGGCTGGGAACTGAAGCTTTCTTT CASSSPTGLGTEAFF
few TRBJ2-5 TRBV7-2 TRBD2 TGTGCCAGCAGCCGGGTGGGACTAGCGGAAGAGACCCAGTACTTC CASSRVGLAEETQYF
- TRBJ2-7 TRBV21-1 - TGTGCCAGCAGCCCGTCGGGAACTAATAGCGGGAAACTCCCCGAGCAGTACTTC CASSPSGTNSGKLPEQYF
many TRBJ2-1 TRBV5-6 TRBD2 TGTGCCAGCAGCTTGAGACTAGCGGGGCACAATGAGCAGTTCTTC CASSLRLAGHNEQFF
- TRBJ2-7 TRBV20-1 TRBD1 TGCAGTGCTGGAAGACAGGGCAGCTCCTACGAGCAGTACTTC CSAGRQGSSYEQYF
- TRBJ2-7 TRBV12-3/TRBV12-4 - TGTGCCAGCAGTCCCTTAATTGGCCTGGGGCAGAATTCCTACGAGCAGTACTTC CASSPLIGLGQNSYEQYF
- TRBJ2-3 TRBV7-6 - TGTGCCAGCAGCCCCTCCGGCGGGGCGGGGACAGATACGCAGTATTTT CASSPSGGAGTDTQYF
once TRBJ2-2 TRBV7-8 TRBD2 TGTGCCAGTAGAGCGGGGGCCACCACCGGGGAGCTGTTTTTT CASRAGATTGELFF
- TRBJ2-2 TRBV12-3/TRBV12-4 - TGTGCCAGCAGTCCCACTAGTGTCACCGGGGAGCTGTTTTTT CASSPTSVTGELFF
few TRBJ1-2 TRBV12-3/TRBV12-4 - TGTGCCAGCACCCCCTCGACAGGCCGTAACTATGGCTACACCTTC CASTPSTGRNYGYTF
few TRBJ2-7 TRBV20-1 - TGCAGTGCTAGAGCGGACAGCGGTTACGAGCAGTACTTC CSARADSGYEQYF
- TRBJ2-1 TRBV20-1 TRBD2 TGCAGTGCCGGGGGACTAGCGGCTGAGCAGTTCTTC CSAGGLAAEQFF
- TRBJ1-1 TRBV7-9 - TGTGCCAGCAGCTTATGGGCGTTGAACACTGAAGCTTTCTTT CASSLWALNTEAFF
few TRBJ2-1 TRBV10-3 TRBD1 TGTGCCATCAGTCTCGACAGGGCCTACAATGAGCAGTTCTTC CAISLDRAYNEQFF
- TRBJ2-1 TRBV2 TRBD2 TGTGCCAGCAATAGGCTAGCGGGGCCCTACAATGAGCAGTTCTTC CASNRLAGPYNEQFF
few TRBJ1-6 TRBV20-1 - TGCAGTGCTACTCAGCCTAATTCACCCCTCCACTTT CSATQPNSPLHF
few TRBJ2-5 TRBV5-1 - TGCGCCAGCAGCTTTCTAGCGACCAAAGAGACCCAGTACTTC CASSFLATKETQYF
- TRBJ2-6 TRBV9 TRBD1 TGTGCCAGCAACGACCGACAGGGCTCTGGGGCCAACGTCCTGACTTTC CASNDRQGSGANVLTF
few TRBJ2-7 TRBV6-5 TRBD2 TGTGCCAGCAGTTGGGGAGGGATGGGCGAGCAGTACTTC CASSWGGMGEQYF
few TRBJ1-1 TRBV20-1 - TGCAGTGCTACCTCGGCGGGTGCGGCTTTCTTT CSATSAGAAFF
- TRBJ2-2 TRBV7-9 - TGTGCCAGCAGAATTCGGCAGGGACCTAACACCGGGGAGCTGTTTTTT CASRIRQGPNTGELFF
- TRBJ2-1 TRBV20-1 - TGCAGTGCCGCCCCGGTGCGTGAGCAGTTCTTC CSAAPVREQFF
few TRBJ2-1 TRBV6-2/TRBV6-3 TRBD2 TGTGCCCATGGGGCTAGCGGAAACAATGAGCAGTTCTTC CAHGASGNNEQFF
few TRBJ2-1 TRBV20-1 - TGCAGTGCTGGGGTGGGTGACGAGCAGTTCTTC CSAGVGDEQFF
few TRBJ1-2 TRBV4-3 - TGCGCCAGCAGCCAAGATCGGGCACAGACTAACTATGGCTACACCTTC CASSQDRAQTNYGYTF
many TRBJ1-1 TRBV5-6 - TGTGCCAGCAGCTGGGGGGACACTGAAGCTTTCTTT CASSWGDTEAFF
few TRBJ2-5 TRBV4-3 - TGCGCCAGCAGCCAAGATGTAGTGGCTAGAGGGCTGGAGACCCAGTACTTC CASSQDVVARGLETQYF
few TRBJ2-2 TRBV2 - TGTGCCAGCAGCTCAGACGGGACTCAAACCGGGGAGCTGTTTTTT CASSSDGTQTGELFF
- TRBJ2-1 TRBV10-3 TRBD2 TGTGCCATCAGTCCAGGACTAGCGGGGGGGAATGAGCAGTTCTTC CAISPGLAGGNEQFF
many TRBJ2-2 TRBV10-3 - TGTGCCATCAGTGAGGTCGGACAGAACACCGGGGAGCTGTTTTTT CAISEVGQNTGELFF
- TRBJ2-2 TRBV29-1 TRBD1 TGCAGTGTCGGGACAGGGGACACCGGGGAGCTGTTTTTT CSVGTGDTGELFF